The entry below gives a single T cell receptor (beta chain) sequence along with its context. The data stem from a study of blood T cell repertoires in COVID-19. At the level of the study: Acute and convalescent COVID-19 specimens originated in the United States, Italy and Spain. The analysed material was cDNA or gDNA that came from T cells, B-cell-depleted T cells, or PBMCs.

This study enrolled people aged about 18 to 90 from about two dozen US geographic areas. The repertoire was sequenced with immunoSEQ multiplex PCR; TCRdb's copy has only in-frame clones and lacks some. Of around 130,000 clones in the sample, about four fifths were seen once. V was clipped by 5 bases and J by 1 base, with 11 bases between them. CDR1 is SGHTA, CDR2 FQGNSA, per germline. CDR3 length: 14 amino acids. Sequencing input: PBMCs or T cells enriched from blood (not recorded which). The V call is TRBV7-2, the J call TRBJ2-5; D is uncertain. This sequence originates from a woman younger than 35 who had been exposed to COVID-19. CDR3 sequence: CASSPTDPQETQYF. The CDR3 DNA reads TGTGCCAGCAGCCCCACTGATCCCCAAGAGACCCAGTACTTC.